The rows below give T cell receptor beta chains drawn from one sample of a study of T cells in Graves' hyperthyroidism and ophthalmopathy. TCRdb passed the multiplex PCR reads through MiXCR, listing each CDR3 protein once. The data hold 300,000 or so distinct CDR3 sequences, with 21% observed a single time. Sequenced input: blood. The receptors come from a woman aged 45-65 years with Graves' hyperthyroidism. Both conserved end residues are part of each CDR3. A D gene is named only where the DNA matches it firmly. Size is stated for part of the rows, as once, few or many counts, or as a class when the clone is expanded.

V gene	D gene	J gene	clone size	CDR3 length	CDR3 protein	CDR3 DNA
TRBV20-1	.	TRBJ2-1	many	13	CSASRQGNNEQFF	TGCAGTGCTAGTCGGCAGGGGAATAATGAGCAGTTCTTC
TRBV9	TRBD1	TRBJ2-6	many	18	CASSAEGTGPPGANVLTF	TGTGCCAGCAGCGCGGAGGGGACAGGACCACCTGGGGCCAACGTCCTGACTTTC
TRBV18	TRBD1	TRBJ1-6	many	17	CASSLDRVGSYNSPLHF	TGTGCCAGCTCACTGGACAGGGTGGGCTCCTATAATTCACCCCTCCACTTT
TRBV27	.	TRBJ1-2	.	16	CATREGGHPWDAGYTF	TGTGCCACCCGGGAAGGGGGACATCCCTGGGATGCTGGCTACACCTTC
TRBV20-1	TRBD2	TRBJ2-2	.	15	CSASRGRSNTGELFF	TGCAGTGCTAGCCGCGGGAGGTCGAACACCGGGGAGCTGTTTTTT
TRBV9	TRBD2	TRBJ2-5	many	18	CASTAGLSSGSGQETQYF	TGTGCCAGCACCGCCGGCCTCTCTAGCGGGAGTGGCCAAGAGACCCAGTACTTC
TRBV7-9	.	TRBJ2-7	many	16	CASSWPTGSGSYEQYF	TGTGCCAGCAGCTGGCCAACGGGGTCGGGCTCCTACGAGCAGTACTTC
TRBV5-1	TRBD1	TRBJ2-4	.	16	CASSTGQVHGKNIQYF	TGCGCCAGCAGCACGGGACAGGTGCATGGCAAAAACATTCAGTACTTC
TRBV5-8	TRBD2	TRBJ2-3	.	16	CASSFRTSGRLDTQYF	TGTGCCAGCAGCTTCAGGACTAGCGGGAGACTAGATACGCAGTATTTT
TRBV14	.	TRBJ2-7	.	15	CASSRQAIGSYEQYF	TGTGCCAGCAGTAGACAGGCTATCGGATCCTACGAGCAGTACTTC
TRBV7-9	.	TRBJ2-1	.	15	CASTPTTGVYNEQFF	TGTGCCAGCACCCCCACGACAGGAGTCTACAATGAGCAGTTCTTC
TRBV6-2/TRBV6-3	.	TRBJ1-6	.	15	CASSYSGGPNSPLHF	TGTGCCAGCAGTTACTCGGGGGGCCCTAATTCACCCCTCCACTTT
TRBV7-6	TRBD2	TRBJ2-4	many	16	CASSLEAGGPENIQYF	TGTGCCAGCAGCTTAGAAGCGGGAGGGCCGGAAAACATTCAGTACTTC
TRBV24-1	.	TRBJ2-1	many	12	CATSAVDNEQFF	TGTGCCACTTCCGCGGTTGACAATGAGCAGTTCTTC
TRBV3-1	.	TRBJ1-1	many	13	CASTQGPVAEAFF	TGTGCCAGCACCCAGGGCCCGGTGGCTGAAGCTTTCTTT
TRBV29-1	TRBD2	TRBJ2-1	.	12	CSVGGGVNEQFF	TGCAGCGTGGGGGGGGGGGTCAATGAGCAGTTCTTC
TRBV30	.	TRBJ1-1	.	13	CAWSPQGGTEAFF	TGTGCCTGGAGTCCCCAAGGAGGCACTGAAGCTTTCTTT
TRBV6-1	TRBD1	TRBJ1-4	once	14	CASRLNRGREKLFF	TGTGCCAGCCGATTAAACAGGGGAAGGGAAAAACTGTTTTTT
TRBV18	.	TRBJ2-2	few	15	CASSPGGKDTGELFF	TGTGCCAGCTCACCGGGCGGGAAGGACACCGGGGAGCTGTTTTTT
TRBV29-1	.	TRBJ2-3	.	13	CSVGGTSTDTQYF	TGCAGCGTGGGCGGCACTAGCACAGATACGCAGTATTTT
TRBV5-6	.	TRBJ1-1	few	13	CASSPGDTGGAFF	TGTGCCAGCAGCCCCGGGGACACCGGAGGCGCTTTCTTT
TRBV20-1	TRBD1	TRBJ2-2	many	11	CSADRAGELFF	TGCAGTGCTGACAGGGCCGGGGAGCTGTTTTTT
TRBV24-1	TRBD1	TRBJ2-1	many	15	CATSDADRDWNEQFF	TGTGCCACCAGTGATGCCGACAGGGATTGGAATGAGCAGTTCTTC
TRBV10-3	.	TRBJ2-1	few	15	CAIRKDRSSYNEQFF	TGTGCCATCAGGAAGGACAGAAGCTCCTACAATGAGCAGTTCTTC
TRBV28	TRBD2	TRBJ2-1	.	16	CASSVLAGGSVNEQFF	TGTGCCAGCAGTGTCCTAGCGGGAGGGTCAGTCAATGAGCAGTTCTTC
TRBV12-3/TRBV12-4	.	TRBJ2-1	few	11	CASSWSVEQFF	TGTGCCAGCAGTTGGTCAGTTGAGCAGTTCTTC
TRBV7-9	.	TRBJ2-2	many	13	CASSLAATGELFF	TGTGCCAGCAGCTTAGCCGCAACCGGGGAGCTGTTTTTT
TRBV20-1	TRBD2	TRBJ2-1	once	16	CSALSTSGGANNEQFF	TGCAGTGCTTTATCGACTAGCGGGGGGGCGAACAATGAGCAGTTCTTC
TRBV20-1	TRBD1	TRBJ1-5	.	13	CSAVPQGDQPQHF	TGCAGTGCTGTGCCACAGGGGGATCAGCCCCAGCATTTT
TRBV4-1	TRBD1	TRBJ2-7	many	14	CASSYRDSFYEQYF	TGCGCCAGCAGCTACCGGGACAGTTTCTACGAGCAGTACTTC
TRBV2	.	TRBJ1-6	.	16	CASSGTALPGRSPLHF	TGTGCCAGCAGTGGTACCGCTTTACCTGGGAGGTCACCCCTCCACTTT